The clone carrying this T cell receptor beta chain has ten or more counts. What it binds is not known. The use of previously described methods and listed TCR primers produced the bulk TCR libraries. TCRdb re-derived calls from the PCR reads in MiXCR, one entry per CDR3 protein. The sample consists of hundreds of thousands of distinct CDR3 sequences, approximately 20% of them appearing once. Germline loops: CDR1 SEHNR, CDR2 FQNEAQ (reference sequence). The CDR3 is made up of 16 amino acids. V was pared by 0 bases and J by 1 base, with 10 bases between. This sample was taken from a study of molecular identifiers for immune sequencing clone quantification. Naive CD8 T cells were sorted, and the gate applied was CD8+CD4-CCR7+CD45RA+. Regarding the study as a whole: Should identical TCR molecules share a barcode, the sizes of highly expanded clones could be underestimated. In naive cells, under 1% of molecules belonged to clones above 20 RNA copies, against over 99% in effector cells.

The chain couples TRBV7-9 to TRBJ2-4; D is unclear. The clonotype was recovered from a human donor in good health. Some libraries in this study had Jurkat cell RNA spiked in. Sequencing was performed on naive CD8+ T cells from blood, with Jurkat cell RNA spiked in. The subset is: FACS-sorted CD8+CD4-CCR7+CD45RA+ naive T cells. The chain's CDR3 is CASSLALSEAKNIQYF. The CDR3 DNA follows: TGTGCCAGCAGCTTAGCGCTGTCTGAGGCCAAAAACATTCAGTACTTC. The full variable domain, with the rest looked up from reference TRBV7-9 and TRBJ2-4, is DTGVSQNPRHKITKRGQNVTFRCDPISEHNRLYWYRQTLGQGPEFLTYFQNEAQLEKSRLLSDRFSAERPKGSFSTLEIQRTEQGDSAMYLCASSLALSEAKNIQYFGAGTRLSVL.